The clone carrying this T cell receptor (beta chain) was observed once. The junction departs from the called germline gene at one end, perhaps through a read error. Primed by a sample-barcoded 5' primer and a J-beta primer mix, a second PCR proceeded for 7 to 11 cycles. TCRdb redid the calling of the 5' RACE reads with MiXCR, one entry per CDR3 protein. The table has some 760,000 distinct CDR3 sequences, about 25% seen once. These data originate in a study of blood T cells in healthy people across ages. This CDR3 comprises 13 residues. Germline CDR1 is DFQATT and CDR2 is SNEGSKA (reference sequence). The same data also went into a second study, on T cells of mothers and their children.

The sample taken for sequencing was blood. This clonotype was sampled from a boy aged 10-17 years in good health. This sequence joins TRBV20-1 and TRBJ1-2, with a possible D match to TRBD1 (6 bases). CDR3 in DNA: TGCTGTGCTGGGGGCAGCGCCGAATATGGCTACACCTTC. It specifies CCAGGSAEYGYTF.